This T cell receptor (beta chain) was obtained from a study of T cell clones after liver transplantation. Study information: Samples came from ITN030ST, which attempted immunosuppression withdrawal within 2 years of liver transplantation. A pre-transplant mixed lymphocyte reaction with TCRbeta sequencing defined graft-donor-reactive clones followed in post-transplant blood. Samples came pre-transplant, pre-randomization before withdrawal, and post-randomization after withdrawal ended. Study-level points and caveats: In most of the 8 subjects, circulating graft-donor-reactive CD4 TCRbeta sequences fell significantly after transplant.

Details on this clone: Its antigen is as yet unknown.

CDR3 length equals 15 residues. The germline V and J ends were trimmed by 6 bases and 0 bases, with 14 bases remaining between them. Germline assignment: CDR1 MNHEY and CDR2 SVGAGI. Clones were read by immunoSEQ multiplex PCR, and TCRdb kept only the in-frame ones, dropping some. The data show tens of thousands of clones, 80% seen once. This sequence was found in a human patient who received a liver transplant. Some T cells may be graft donor cells. Source: CD4+ T cells from blood, taken 12 months after liver transplant. The rearrangement uses TRBV6-5 and TRBJ1-1, with D hard to call. CDR3 DNA: TGTGCCAGCAGCTTACTCCCCACAATGAACACTGAAGCTTTCTTT. Protein sequence: CASSLLPTMNTEAFF.